This T cell receptor (beta chain) comes out of a study of T cells expressing NK-cell markers. On the study more broadly: The study drew TCR beta repertoires from sorted CD3+CD56+NKG2C+, CD3+CD56+NKG2C- and CD3+CD56-NKG2C+ T cells. The sequencing cohort of eight donors included seven HCMV-seropositive individuals and one seronegative individual. Broader study findings: Five or six of the donors carried dominant NKG2C+ clonotypes that took up 1.0-7.0% of their CD8+ T cells. There were several donors in whom these clonotypes also led the CD3+CD56-NKG2C+ fraction.

As for this clonotype: Its antigen is unidentified.

This CDR3 comprises 15 residues. The V gene's germline CDR1 is MNHNY and CDR2 SVGAGI (reference sequence). TCRdb re-called the 5' RACE reads; one entry per CDR3 protein, DNA not given. The sample data list about 410,000 distinct CDR3 sequences. Sequenced material: blood T cells: a sorted CD56 or NKG2C T cell subset, CD4+ or CD8+ T cells, or bulk PBMC T cells (not recorded which). The chain joins TRBV6-6 to TRBJ2-7; TCRdb proposes TRBD2, but this gene call is untestable without DNA. The TCR originated in a woman aged 45-65 years in good health. The CDR3 is CASSYPAGLAAEQYF.